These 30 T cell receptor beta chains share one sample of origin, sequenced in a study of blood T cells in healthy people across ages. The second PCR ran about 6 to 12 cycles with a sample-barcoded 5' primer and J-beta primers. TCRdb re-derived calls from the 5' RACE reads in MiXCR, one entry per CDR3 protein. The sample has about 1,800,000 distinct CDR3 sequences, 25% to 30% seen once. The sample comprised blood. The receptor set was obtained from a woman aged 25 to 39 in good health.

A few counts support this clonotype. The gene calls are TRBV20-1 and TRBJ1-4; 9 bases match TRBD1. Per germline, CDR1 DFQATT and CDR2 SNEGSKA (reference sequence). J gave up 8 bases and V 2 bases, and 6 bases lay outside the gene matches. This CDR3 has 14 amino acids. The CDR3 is CSARPGQGGEKLFF. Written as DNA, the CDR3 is TGCAGTGCTAGACCGGGACAGGGAGGCGAAAAACTGTTTTTT.

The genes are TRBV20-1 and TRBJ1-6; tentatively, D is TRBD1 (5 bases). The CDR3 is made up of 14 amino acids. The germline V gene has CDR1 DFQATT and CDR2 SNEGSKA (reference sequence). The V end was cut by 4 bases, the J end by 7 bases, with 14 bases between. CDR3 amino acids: CSAKGPEGNSPLHF. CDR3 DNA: TGCAGTGCTAAAGGTCCTGAGGGGAATTCACCCCTCCACTTT.

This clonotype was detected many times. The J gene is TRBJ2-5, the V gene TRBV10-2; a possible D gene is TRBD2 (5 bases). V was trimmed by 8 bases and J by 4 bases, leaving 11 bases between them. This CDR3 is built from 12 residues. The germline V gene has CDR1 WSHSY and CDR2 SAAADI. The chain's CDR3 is CASLAAGETQYF. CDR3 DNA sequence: TGCGCCAGCCTAGCAGCTGGAGAGACCCAGTACTTC.

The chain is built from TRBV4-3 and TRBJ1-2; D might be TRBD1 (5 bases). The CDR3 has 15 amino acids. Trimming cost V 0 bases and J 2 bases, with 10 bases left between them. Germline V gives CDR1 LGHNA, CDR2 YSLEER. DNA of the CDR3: TGCGCCAGCAGCCAAGATTTGACAGCCAACTATGGCTACACCTTC. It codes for CASSQDLTANYGYTF.

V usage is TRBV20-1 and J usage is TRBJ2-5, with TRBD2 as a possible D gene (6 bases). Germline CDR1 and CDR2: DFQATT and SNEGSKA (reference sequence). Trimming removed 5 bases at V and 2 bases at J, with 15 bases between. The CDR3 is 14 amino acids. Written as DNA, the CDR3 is TGCAGTGCTCCGCGGACTGGGAGGCAAGAGACCCAGTACTTC. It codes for CSAPRTGRQETQYF.

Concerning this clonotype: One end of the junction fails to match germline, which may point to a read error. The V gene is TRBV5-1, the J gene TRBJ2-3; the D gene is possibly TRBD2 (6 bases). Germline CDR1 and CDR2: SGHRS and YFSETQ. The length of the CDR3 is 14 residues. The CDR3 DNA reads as TGCGCCAGCAGCCGGACTACACCCACAGATAAGCAGTATTTT. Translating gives CASSRTTPTDKQYF.

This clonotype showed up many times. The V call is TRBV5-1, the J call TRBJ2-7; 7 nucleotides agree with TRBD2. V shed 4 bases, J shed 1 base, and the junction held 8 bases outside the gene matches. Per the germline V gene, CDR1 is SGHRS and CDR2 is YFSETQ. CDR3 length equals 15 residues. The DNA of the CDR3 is TGCGCCAGCAGCCCGGGGGGTACTACATCCTACGAGCAGTACTTC. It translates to CASSPGGTTSYEQYF.

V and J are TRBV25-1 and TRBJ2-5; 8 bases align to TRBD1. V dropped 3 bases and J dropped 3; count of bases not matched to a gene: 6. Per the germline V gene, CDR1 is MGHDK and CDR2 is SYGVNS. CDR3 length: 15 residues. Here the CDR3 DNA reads TGTGCCAGCAGTGACCTGGACAGGGTAGAAGAGACCCAGTACTTC. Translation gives CASSDLDRVEETQYF.

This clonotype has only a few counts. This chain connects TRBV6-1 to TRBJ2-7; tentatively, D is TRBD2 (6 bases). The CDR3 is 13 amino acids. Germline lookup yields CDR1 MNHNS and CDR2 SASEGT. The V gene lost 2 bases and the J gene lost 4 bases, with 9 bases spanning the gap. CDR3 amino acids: CASSEYAGYEQYF. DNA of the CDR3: TGTGCCAGCAGTGAATACGCGGGATACGAGCAGTACTTC.

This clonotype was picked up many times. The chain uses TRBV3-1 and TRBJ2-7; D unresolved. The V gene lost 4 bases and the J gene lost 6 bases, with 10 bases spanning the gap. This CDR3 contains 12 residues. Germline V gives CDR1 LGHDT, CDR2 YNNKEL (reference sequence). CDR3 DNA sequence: TGTGCCAGCAGCCGTTCGTCTTCCGAGCAGTACTTC. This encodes CASSRSSSEQYF.

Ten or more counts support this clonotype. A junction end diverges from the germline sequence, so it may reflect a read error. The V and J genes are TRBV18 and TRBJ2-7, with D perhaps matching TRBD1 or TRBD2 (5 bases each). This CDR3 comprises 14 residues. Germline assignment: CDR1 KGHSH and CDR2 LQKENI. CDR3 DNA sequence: TGTGCCAGCCCACCAGAGGGGCAGCAGGCCGAGCAGTACTTC. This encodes CASPPEGQQAEQYF.

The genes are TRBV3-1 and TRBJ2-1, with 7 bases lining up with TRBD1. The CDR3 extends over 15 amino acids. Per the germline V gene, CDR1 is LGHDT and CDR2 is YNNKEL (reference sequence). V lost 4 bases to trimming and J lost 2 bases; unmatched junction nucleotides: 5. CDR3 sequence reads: CASSPTGKAYNEQFF. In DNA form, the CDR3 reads TGTGCCAGCAGCCCGACAGGGAAAGCCTACAATGAGCAGTTCTTC.

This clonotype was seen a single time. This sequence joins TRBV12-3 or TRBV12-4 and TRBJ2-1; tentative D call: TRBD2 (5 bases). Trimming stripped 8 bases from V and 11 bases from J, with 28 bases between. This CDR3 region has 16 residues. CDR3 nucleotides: TGTGCCAGCCCCCCTGAGGTGCCCGCCGGGGTTAATAAGCAGTTCTTC. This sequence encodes CASPPEVPAGVNKQFF.

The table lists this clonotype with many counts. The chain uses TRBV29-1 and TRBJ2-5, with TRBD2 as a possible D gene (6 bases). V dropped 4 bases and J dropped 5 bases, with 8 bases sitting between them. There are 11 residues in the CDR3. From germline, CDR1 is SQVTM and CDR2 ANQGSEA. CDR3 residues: CSVGGRETQYF. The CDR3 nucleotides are TGCAGCGTTGGTGGGAGGGAGACCCAGTACTTC.

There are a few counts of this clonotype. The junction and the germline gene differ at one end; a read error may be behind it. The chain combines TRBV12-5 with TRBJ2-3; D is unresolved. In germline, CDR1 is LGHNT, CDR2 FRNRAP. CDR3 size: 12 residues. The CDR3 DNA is TGTGCTAGTGGTTTGGCCTCAGATACGCGGTATTTT. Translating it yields CASGLASDTRYF.

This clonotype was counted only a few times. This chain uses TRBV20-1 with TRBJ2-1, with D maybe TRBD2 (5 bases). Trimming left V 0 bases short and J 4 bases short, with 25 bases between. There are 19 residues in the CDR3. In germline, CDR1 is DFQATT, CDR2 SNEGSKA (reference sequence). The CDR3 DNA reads TGCAGTGCTAGAGATGAACTACCGGTAGGTGGGAGAACTTACAATGAGCAGTTCTTC. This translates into CSARDELPVGGRTYNEQFF.

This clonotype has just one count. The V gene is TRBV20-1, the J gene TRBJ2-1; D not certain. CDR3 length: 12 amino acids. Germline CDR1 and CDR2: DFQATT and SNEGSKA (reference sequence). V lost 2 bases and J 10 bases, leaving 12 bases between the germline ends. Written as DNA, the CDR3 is TGCAGTGCTAGAATATCCGGCGACGAGCAGTTCTTC. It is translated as CSARISGDEQFF.

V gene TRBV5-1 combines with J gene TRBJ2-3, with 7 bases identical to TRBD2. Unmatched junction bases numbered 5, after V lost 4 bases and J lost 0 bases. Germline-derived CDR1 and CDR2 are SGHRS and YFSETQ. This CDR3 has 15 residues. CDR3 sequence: CASSPASGSTDTQYF. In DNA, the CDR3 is TGCGCCAGCAGCCCCGCTAGCGGCAGCACAGATACGCAGTATTTT.

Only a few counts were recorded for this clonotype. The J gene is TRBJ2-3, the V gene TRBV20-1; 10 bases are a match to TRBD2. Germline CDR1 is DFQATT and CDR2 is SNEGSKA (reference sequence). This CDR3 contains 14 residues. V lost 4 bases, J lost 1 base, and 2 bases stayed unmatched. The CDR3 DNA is TGCAGTGCTATCGGGACTAGCGGCACAGATACGCAGTATTTT. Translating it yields CSAIGTSGTDTQYF.

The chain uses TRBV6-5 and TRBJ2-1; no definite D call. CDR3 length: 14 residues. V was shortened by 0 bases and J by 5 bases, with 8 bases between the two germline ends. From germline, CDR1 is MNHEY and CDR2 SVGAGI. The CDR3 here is CASSYSPGHNEQFF. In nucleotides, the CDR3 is TGTGCCAGCAGTTACTCCCCTGGGCACAATGAGCAGTTCTTC.

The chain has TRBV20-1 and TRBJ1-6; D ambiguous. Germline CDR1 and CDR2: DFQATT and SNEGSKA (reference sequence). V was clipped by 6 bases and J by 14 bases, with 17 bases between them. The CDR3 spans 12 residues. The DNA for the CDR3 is TGCAGTGCCCGCGACACCGCCCAGACCCTCCACTTT. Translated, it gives CSARDTAQTLHF.

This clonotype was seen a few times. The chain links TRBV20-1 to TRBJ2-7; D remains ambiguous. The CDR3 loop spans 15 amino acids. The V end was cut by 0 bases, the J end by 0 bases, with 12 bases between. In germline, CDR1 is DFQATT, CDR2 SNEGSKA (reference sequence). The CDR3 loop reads CSARDHGLLSYEQYF. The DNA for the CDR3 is TGCAGTGCTAGAGATCACGGGCTACTCTCCTACGAGCAGTACTTC.

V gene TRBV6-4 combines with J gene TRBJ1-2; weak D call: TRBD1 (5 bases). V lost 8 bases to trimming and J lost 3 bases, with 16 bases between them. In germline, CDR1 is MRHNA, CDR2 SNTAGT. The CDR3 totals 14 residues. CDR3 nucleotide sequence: TGTGCCAGCGCTCCCAGGGAAAGTTACTATGGCTACACCTTC. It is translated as CASAPRESYYGYTF.

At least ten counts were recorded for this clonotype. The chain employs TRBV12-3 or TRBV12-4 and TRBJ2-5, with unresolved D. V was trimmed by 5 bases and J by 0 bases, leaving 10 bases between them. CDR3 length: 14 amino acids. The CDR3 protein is CASSPWTNQETQYF. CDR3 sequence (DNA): TGTGCCAGCAGTCCCTGGACCAACCAAGAGACCCAGTACTTC.

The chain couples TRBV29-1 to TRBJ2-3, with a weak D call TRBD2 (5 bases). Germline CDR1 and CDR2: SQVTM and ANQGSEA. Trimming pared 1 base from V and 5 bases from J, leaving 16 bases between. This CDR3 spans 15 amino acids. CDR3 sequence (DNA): TGCAGCGTTGAAGGGTCGGCGGGTAGTAGAGATACGCAGTATTTT. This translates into CSVEGSAGSRDTQYF.

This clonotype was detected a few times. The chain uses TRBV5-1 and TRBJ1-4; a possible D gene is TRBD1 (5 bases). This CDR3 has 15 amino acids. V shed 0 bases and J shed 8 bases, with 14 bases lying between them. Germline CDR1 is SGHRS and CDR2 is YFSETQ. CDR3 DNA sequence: TGCGCCAGCAGCTTGGCCTATACGGGGGGAGAAAAACTGTTTTTT. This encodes CASSLAYTGGEKLFF.

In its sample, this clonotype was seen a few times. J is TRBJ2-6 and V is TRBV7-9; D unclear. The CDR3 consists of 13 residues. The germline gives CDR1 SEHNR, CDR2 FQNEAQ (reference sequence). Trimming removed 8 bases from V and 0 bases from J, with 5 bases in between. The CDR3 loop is CASDASGANVLTF. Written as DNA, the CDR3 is TGTGCCAGCGACGCCTCTGGGGCCAACGTCCTGACTTTC.

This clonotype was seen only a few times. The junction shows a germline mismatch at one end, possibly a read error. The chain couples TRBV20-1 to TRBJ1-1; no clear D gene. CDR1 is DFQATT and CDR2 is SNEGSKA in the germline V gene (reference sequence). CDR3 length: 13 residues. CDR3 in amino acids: CSAGDVRNTEAFF. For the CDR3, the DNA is TGCAGTGCTGGAGATGTCAGGAACACTGAAGCTTTCTTT.

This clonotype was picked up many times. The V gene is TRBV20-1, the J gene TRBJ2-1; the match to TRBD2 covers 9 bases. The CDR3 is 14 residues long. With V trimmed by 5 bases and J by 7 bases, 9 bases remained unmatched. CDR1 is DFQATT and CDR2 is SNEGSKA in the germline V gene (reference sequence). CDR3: CSAPRQRGDNEQFF. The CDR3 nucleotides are TGCAGTGCTCCCAGGCAGCGGGGGGATAATGAGCAGTTCTTC.

The CDR3 DNA sequence: TGTGCCAGCAGTCCCACAATGGGTACTAATGAAAAACTGTTTTTT. Amino acid sequence: CASSPTMGTNEKLFF. This chain uses TRBV12-3 or TRBV12-4 with TRBJ1-4; D gene ambiguous. The CDR3 spans 15 residues. Trimming took off 5 bases at V and 2 bases at J, with 12 bases between the two ends.